These 26 T cell receptor beta chains were sequenced from one sample in a study of blood T cell repertoires in COVID-19 (dated by TCRdb to 2018 to 2020). The method was the immunoSEQ multiplex PCR assay. TCRdb carries this immuneACCESS record with in-frame sequences only. Its versions omit some clonotypes, under half of them owing to an unresolved V gene in the studies checked, with the rest unexplained. The sample contains roughly 260,000 clones, 87% of them found a single time. The ten largest make up roughly 2.5% of the sample. Sequenced material: peripheral blood. Receptor source: a woman aged 45 to 65 with acute or convalescent COVID-19.

The CDR3 nucleotides are TGTGCCAGCAGTTTACAACGCGGACTAGAATTTACAGATACGCAGTATTTT. It encodes CASSLQRGLEFTDTQYF. This chain joins TRBV27 and TRBJ2-3; 7 bases agree with TRBD2. Germline trimming cut 2 bases from V and 3 bases from J; bases unmatched to any gene: 11. The CDR3 is made up of 17 amino acids. CDR1 and CDR2 from the germline V gene are MNHEY and SMNVEV (reference sequence).

The V call is TRBV28, the J call TRBJ1-4; 7 nucleotides agree with TRBD1. The V gene end was trimmed by 4 bases and the J gene end by 7 bases; junction bases not matched to a gene: 9. Germline loops: CDR1 MDHEN, CDR2 SYDVKM. This CDR3 has 15 amino acids. Here the CDR3 reads CASSSGTEKAEKLFF. The DNA of the CDR3 is TGTGCCAGCAGTTCCGGGACAGAAAAGGCTGAAAAACTGTTTTTT.

This clone occurred once. The chain recombines TRBV5-1 with TRBJ2-3, with 10 positions matching TRBD1. The CDR3 loop spans 20 amino acids. After removal of 1 base from V and 0 bases from J, the junction contained 14 bases not matched to a gene. The germline gives CDR1 SGHRS, CDR2 YFSETQ. The DNA for the CDR3 is TGCGCCAGCAGCTTGCTCCGACCGGGACAGGGGATTACTAGCACAGATACGCAGTATTTT. Encoded protein: CASSLLRPGQGITSTDTQYF.

This sequence joins TRBV3-1 (or the pseudogene TRBV3-2) and TRBJ1-5; D is unresolved. Germline V gene data show CDR1 as LGHDT and CDR2 as YNNKEL (reference sequence). The V gene lost 0 bases and the J gene lost 1 base, with 10 bases spanning the gap. CDR3 length: 16 amino acids. The CDR3 DNA is TGTGCCAGCAGCCAAGATTACTGGGCCAGCAATCAGCCCCAGCATTTT. Translating gives CASSQDYWASNQPQHF.

The chain joins TRBV7-6 to TRBJ1-3; D call uncertain. The CDR3 is 12 residues long. The V and J ends lost 2 bases and 4 bases respectively, with 3 bases between them. Germline lookup yields CDR1 SGHVS and CDR2 FNYEAQ. The CDR3 bases are TGTGCCAGCAGCTTACTGGGAAACACCATATATTTT. This encodes CASSLLGNTIYF. Together with reference TRBV7-6 and TRBJ1-3, the CDR3 gives the full variable domain: GAGVSQSPRYKVTKRGQDVALRCDPISGHVSLYWYRQALGQGPEFLTYFNYEAQQDKSGLPNDRFSAERPEGSISTLTIQRTEQRDSAMYRCASSLLGNTIYFGEGSWLTVV.

The genes are TRBV3-1 (or the pseudogene TRBV3-2) and TRBJ2-3; D is unclear. The CDR3 runs 12 residues. Germline CDR1 is LGHDT and CDR2 is YNNKEL (reference sequence). Trimming pared 4 bases from V and 3 bases from J, leaving 5 bases between. The CDR3 spells CASSLSTDTQYF. The CDR3 DNA reads TGTGCCAGCAGCCTTAGTACAGATACGCAGTATTTT.

The gene calls are TRBV19 and TRBJ2-6; D remains unclear. CDR3 length equals 13 residues. Trimming took 7 bases from V and 3 from J, leaving 7 bases between them. CDR1 and CDR2 (germline): LNHDA, SQIVND (reference sequence). DNA for the CDR3: TGTGCCAGTACGGGTGGTGGGGCCAACGTCCTGACTTTC. Translation gives CASTGGGANVLTF. The whole variable domain, filled in from reference TRBV19 and TRBJ2-6, reads DGGITQSPKYLFRKEGQNVTLSCEQNLNHDAMYWYRQDPGQGLRLIYYSQIVNDFQKGDIAEGYSVSREKKESFPLTVTSAQKNPTAFYLCASTGGGANVLTFGAGSRLTVL.

The V gene is TRBV5-1, the J gene TRBJ1-4; D remains ambiguous. The CDR3 is 14 residues long. CDR1 is SGHRS and CDR2 is YFSETQ in the germline V gene. Trimming shortened V by 2 bases and J by 4 bases, and 9 bases separated the two germline ends. CDR3 DNA: TGCGCCAGCAGCTTATACAATCGTAATGAAAAACTGTTTTTT. This codes for CASSLYNRNEKLFF.

This clone has only a few counts. The chain links TRBV2 to TRBJ2-7, with 10 nucleotides matching TRBD2. After removal of 2 bases from V and 4 bases from J, the junction contained 8 bases not matched to a gene. Germline assignment: CDR1 SNHLY and CDR2 FYNNEI. The CDR3 is 16 amino acids. The CDR3 nucleotides are TGTGCCAGCAGTGAACCCCTAGCGGGAGTAACTTACGAGCAGTACTTC. This translates into CASSEPLAGVTYEQYF.

This rearrangement joins TRBV9 to TRBJ1-3; 9 bases map to TRBD1. The V and J ends lost 0 bases and 2 bases, in that order; junction bases with no gene match: 6. Germline V gene data show CDR1 as SGDLS and CDR2 as YYNGEE. CDR3 size: 17 residues. CDR3 nucleotide sequence: TGTGCCAGCAGCGTAGGGAGGACAGGGGCGGCTGGAAACACCATATATTTT. Translation gives CASSVGRTGAAGNTIYF.

V gene TRBV9 combines with J gene TRBJ2-1; a weak D match, TRBD2 (5 bases). V lost 3 bases to trimming and J lost 2 bases, with 9 bases between them. CDR3 length equals 14 residues. Looked up from germline, CDR1 is SGDLS and CDR2 is YYNGEE. The CDR3 sequence: CASSGGRPYNEQFF. The CDR3 nucleotides read TGTGCCAGCAGCGGAGGGCGCCCCTACAATGAGCAGTTCTTC.

V gene TRBV27 combines with J gene TRBJ1-2, with D uncertain. This CDR3 comprises 17 residues. With 6 bases removed from V and 3 bases from J, the gap between germline ends came to 23 bases. From germline, CDR1 is MNHEY and CDR2 SMNVEV (reference sequence). The chain's CDR3 is CASRFLTFGGIDYGYTF. The CDR3 DNA follows: TGTGCCAGCAGATTCCTAACCTTTGGAGGGATCGACTATGGCTACACCTTC.

The chain links TRBV20-1 to TRBJ1-2; D is ambiguous. Germline V gives CDR1 DFQATT, CDR2 SNEGSKA (reference sequence). The V end was cut by 3 bases, the J end by 4 bases, with 6 bases between. This CDR3 spans 11 amino acids. The DNA of the CDR3 is TGCAGTGCTAGCGGAGGCTATGGCTACACCTTC. Translation gives CSASGGYGYTF.

The chain has TRBV4-1 and TRBJ2-7; the D is unclear. Trimming cost V 0 bases and J 2 bases, with 14 bases left between them. The CDR3 extends over 16 amino acids. Germline CDR1 reads MGHRA; CDR2 reads YSYEKL. CDR3 nucleotides: TGCGCCAGCAGCCAAGATCTGAACGTGCTACCCTACGAGCAGTACTTC. Translating gives CASSQDLNVLPYEQYF.

V and J are TRBV29-1 and TRBJ2-7, with TRBD1 matching over 8 bases. CDR1 SQVTM and CDR2 ANQGSEA come from the germline V gene. The CDR3 loop spans 13 amino acids. J lost 6 bases, V lost 4 bases, and 8 bases had no gene match. CDR3 sequence: CSVGTGSTVEQYF. DNA of the CDR3: TGCAGCGTTGGGACAGGGAGTACGGTCGAGCAGTACTTC.

As regards this clone: At one end, the junction sequence differs from germline, possibly due to a read error. The chain couples TRBV19 to TRBJ2-1, with 8 bases fitting TRBD2. The CDR3 runs to 15 residues. Germline V gives CDR1 LNHDA, CDR2 SQIVND (reference sequence). This CDR3 is CASSKRERIYNEQFF. DNA for the CDR3: TGTGCCAGCAGTAAGCGGGAGCGGATTTACAATGAGCAGTTCTTC.

The chain couples TRBV29-1 to TRBJ2-7, with a tentative D call TRBD2 (5 bases). CDR1 and CDR2 (germline): SQVTM, ANQGSEA. The CDR3 runs 15 residues. The V gene lost 0 bases and the J gene lost 3 bases, with 15 bases spanning the gap. The CDR3 coding sequence is TGCAGCGTTGAAGATAGTCAGGAGGATCACTACGAGCAGTACTTC. This gives the protein CSVEDSQEDHYEQYF.

The rearrangement uses TRBV24-1 and TRBJ2-5, with TRBD2 as a possible D gene (7 bases). Deletions cut 8 bases from V and 5 bases from J, with 14 bases between. CDR3 length: 13 amino acids. Per the germline V gene, CDR1 is KGHDR and CDR2 is SFDVKD. In DNA form, the CDR3 reads TGTGCCACCAACGAGGGGGGGGTGGAGACCCAGTACTTC. Its translation is CATNEGGVETQYF.

This CDR3 is CASSLVGLAGAEQYF. As DNA, the CDR3 is TGCGCCAGCAGCTTGGTCGGACTAGCGGGAGCCGAGCAGTACTTC. The chain links TRBV5-1 to TRBJ2-7; 13 bases map to TRBD2. Trimming removed 0 bases from V and 6 bases from J; junction bases left unmatched: 3. From germline, CDR1 is SGHRS and CDR2 YFSETQ. This CDR3 is built from 15 residues.

The gene calls are TRBV18 and TRBJ2-6; 7 bases agree with TRBD1. J gave up 0 bases and V 0 bases, and 8 bases lay outside the gene matches. Germline CDR1 and CDR2: KGHSH and LQKENI. The CDR3 covers 19 residues. This CDR3 reads CASSPPWTGGLSGANVLTF. CDR3 nucleotide sequence: TGTGCCAGCTCACCACCCTGGACAGGAGGACTCTCTGGGGCCAACGTCCTGACTTTC. Based on the CDR3 plus reference TRBV18 and TRBJ2-6, the full variable domain is NAGVMQNPRHLVRRRGQEARLRCSPMKGHSHVYWYRQLPEEGLKFMVYLQKENIIDESGMPKERFSAEFPKEGPSILRIQQVVRGDSAAYFCASSPPWTGGLSGANVLTFGAGSRLTVL.

This rearrangement joins TRBV30 to TRBJ2-1; 11 nucleotides line up with TRBD2. The V segment lost 2 bases and the J segment 7 bases; nucleotides outside the gene matches: 7. The germline gives CDR1 GTSNPN, CDR2 SVGIG (reference sequence). CDR3 length: 15 residues. DNA of the CDR3: TGTGCCTGGAGTCCCCTGACTAGCGGGGCTAATGAGCAGTTCTTC. It yields the protein CAWSPLTSGANEQFF.

This clone was seen just once. The chain uses TRBV7-8 and TRBJ2-1; a possible D gene is TRBD2 (6 bases). Per germline, CDR1 SGHVS and CDR2 FQNEAQ. There are 15 residues in the CDR3. V lost 1 base and J lost 4, with 11 bases in between. The DNA of the CDR3 is TGTGCCAGCAGCTTAGTAACTAGCCTTTACAATGAGCAGTTCTTC. Encoded protein: CASSLVTSLYNEQFF.

This clone was seen a single time. The rearrangement joins TRBV2 to TRBJ1-5; no clear D. Germline V gene data show CDR1 as SNHLY and CDR2 as FYNNEI. V dropped 6 bases and J dropped 1 base, with 7 bases sitting between them. The CDR3 is 13 amino acids. The CDR3 spells CASRRNSNQPQHF. CDR3 DNA sequence: TGTGCCAGCAGGAGGAACAGCAATCAGCCCCAGCATTTT.

V is TRBV18 and J is TRBJ2-7, with TRBD1 as a possible D gene (5 bases). CDR3 size: 16 residues. V shed 6 bases and J shed 2 bases, with 20 bases lying between them. Per the germline V gene, CDR1 is KGHSH and CDR2 is LQKENI. In nucleotides, the CDR3 is TGTGCCAGCTCCCCGGACAAGGGGATTACGACCTACGAGCAGTACTTC. Its translation is CASSPDKGITTYEQYF.

The CDR3 region is CASRAAGTQEKLFF. The CDR3, as DNA: TGTGCCAGCAGGGCCGCCGGGACACAAGAAAAACTGTTTTTT. V is TRBV2 and J is TRBJ1-4, with D maybe TRBD1 (6 bases). The V end was cut by 6 bases, the J end by 8 bases, with 16 bases between. The CDR3 length is 14 residues. Per germline, CDR1 SNHLY and CDR2 FYNNEI.

V gene TRBV19 combines with J gene TRBJ1-4; the D is unclear. V dropped 2 bases and J dropped 5 bases, with 6 bases sitting between them. The CDR3 consists of 13 residues. Germline V gene sequence: CDR1 LNHDA, CDR2 SQIVND (reference sequence). CDR3 region: CASSIRENEKLFF. DNA of the CDR3: TGTGCCAGTAGTATAAGGGAGAATGAAAAACTGTTTTTT.